The clone carrying this T cell receptor beta chain was seen only once. The data were obtained in a study of blood T cell repertoires in COVID-19. CDR1 is LGHDT, CDR2 YNNKEL, per germline (reference sequence). The CDR3 spans 15 residues. The ends were cut back, 4 bases at V and 4 bases at J, with 16 bases in the middle. Assay used: immunoSEQ multiplex PCR; TCRdb lists only in-frame clones, some missing. The profile covers roughly 180,000 clones, with 75% to 90% appearing a single time and nearly 4.5% taken by the ten largest. The chain employs TRBV3-1 (or the pseudogene TRBV3-2) and TRBJ2-5; TRBD1 might be the D (6 bases). Sequenced input: PBMCs or T cells enriched from blood (not recorded which). The TCR sequence derives from a woman aged 50 to 60 who had recovered from COVID-19. The CDR3 spells CASSRNPDSTETQYF. In nucleotides, the CDR3 is TGTGCCAGCAGCCGAAACCCGGACAGCACAGAGACCCAGTACTTC.